The T cell receptor beta chain under discussion was sequenced for a study of graft-versus-host responses after intestinal transplantation listed by TCRdb under 2021. In the study overall: Recipients received multivisceral, liver-intestinal, or isolated intestinal transplants. All recipients received anti-thymocyte globulin induction followed by maintenance tacrolimus and steroids for about three years. Graft-versus-host and host-versus-graft alloreactive T cell clones were tracked in the graft, circulation and bone marrow after intestinal transplantation using bulk TCR-beta CDR3 sequencing. To identify alloreactive clones, pre-transplant mixed lymphocyte reaction products were sequenced and then compared with unstimulated pre-transplant donor and recipient T cells. The cohort enrolled about two dozen intestinal transplant recipients, one of whom was a retransplant, and a few patients without pretransplant specimens were excluded. A peak of at least 4% donor T cells among recipient peripheral blood mononuclear cells was the definition used for donor T cell macrochimerism. Samples from three later patients were sequenced in-house on an Illumina MiSeq with MiXCR processing rather than by the commercial service.

Details on this clone: The specificity of this receptor is unknown. No much larger clone is present one base from it, and per-base qualities are unavailable.

For CDR1 and CDR2, the germline V gene (reference sequence) lists SGHNT and YYREEE. Between the V and J ends, shortened by 4 bases and 7 bases respectively, the junction contains 10 bases. The CDR3 runs 12 residues from the cysteine to the phenylalanine. This entry keeps only the CDR3 DNA: 36 bases, framed from base 1. Receptor amplification or capture employed the immunoSEQ multiplex PCR assay. For most patients, genomic DNA was isolated with the Qiagen DNeasy Blood and Tissue Kit and sent frozen to Adaptive Biotechnologies for TCR sequencing. Adaptive Biotechnologies carried out high-throughput TCR-beta CDR3 sequencing of genomic DNA for most patients. Per the original workflow: Adaptive's ImmunoSEQ software was the source of the TCR sequencing data for 15 to 20 patients, while three other patients were processed with MiXCR and VDJtools. To correct CD4 versus CD8 sorting errors, any sequence found in both subsets at a frequency ratio below 5:1 was removed. Because the origin of CDR3 nucleotide sequences shared between donor and recipient could not be assigned, those sequences were removed. To count as alloreactive, a clone needed at least 2-fold expansion over unstimulated cells and a minimum CFSE-low frequency of 0.002% (template counts) or 0.001% (read counts). Mappable clones were those detected in sequenced pre-transplant spleen, lymph node, or MLR CFSE-low populations of the donor or recipient. The cumulative frequency of alloreactive clones was calculated as a percentage of all sequences, weighted by copy number. The table comes from immuneACCESS by way of TCRdb, which keeps in-frame sequences with V and J called. Part of the clones is missing from these tables; in studies checked, under half for an unresolved V gene and the rest for unknown reasons. That table is the source of V, J and clone size, and D and trimming were worked out from the DNA. This sample gives about 97,000 clones in total; roughly 91% of them show up just once. The top ten clones comprise 0.18% of the sample.

What the study reported, not specific to this receptor: Patients with donor T cell macrochimerism had high GvH to HvG T cell clonal ratios in their allografts. Conclusions were limited by the relatively low number and heterogeneity of intestinal transplant patients. Peak levels of circulating GvH clones were associated with declines in HvG clones early after transplant. GvH clones were detected in recipient bone marrow, and some of these GvH clones were observed earlier in ileal mucosa or blood, consistent with an intestinal mucosal origin.

According to the study, the label for this sample's time point signals: cells obtained before transplantation from donor or recipient. CD3+CD4+ and CD3+CD8+ populations were FACS-sorted from unstimulated pre-transplant donor and recipient cells taken from spleen or lymph nodes. This material consisted of unstimulated CD4+ T cells sorted from spleen or lymph node cells, taken before transplant. The receptor's source is a human donor who was the organ donor for an intestinal transplant. The chain was built from TRBV5-4 and TRBJ2-3, with no reliable assignment of the D segment. The CDR3 amino acid sequence is: CASSGRLNTQYF. Read as DNA, the sequence is TGTGCCAGCAGCGGCAGACTGAATACGCAGTATTTT.